The 25 T cell receptor beta chains below were found in one sample sequenced in a study of blood T cells in healthy people across ages. A second PCR, run for roughly 7 to 11 cycles, used a sample-barcoded 5' primer plus a J-beta primer mix. Each CDR3 protein is one row after TCRdb ran MiXCR on the 5' RACE reads. The sample shows roughly 570,000 distinct CDR3 sequences, approximately 25% of them seen only once. Input material: blood. The origin of the receptors is a woman aged 70 to 79 in good health.

The chain uses TRBV19 and TRBJ2-3, with D hard to call. The CDR3 has 17 amino acids. Trimming stripped 6 bases from V and 1 base from J, with 20 bases between. Germline V gene data show CDR1 as LNHDA and CDR2 as SQIVND (reference sequence). The CDR3 loop is CASSPSSTERGTDTQYF. CDR3 nucleotide sequence: TGTGCCAGTAGCCCCTCCTCTACTGAACGAGGCACAGATACGCAGTATTTT. Complete variable domain (other parts from reference TRBV19 and TRBJ2-3): DGGITQSPKYLFRKEGQNVTLSCEQNLNHDAMYWYRQDPGQGLRLIYYSQIVNDFQKGDIAEGYSVSREKKESFPLTVTSAQKNPTAFYLCASSPSSTERGTDTQYFGPGTRLTVL.

J is TRBJ1-5 and V is TRBV24-1; D remains unclear. This CDR3 spans 14 amino acids. Trimming took 9 bases from V and 0 from J, leaving 11 bases between them. CDR1 and CDR2 (germline): KGHDR, SFDVKD. The CDR3: CATGEGLSNQPQHF. The CDR3 region has the DNA TGTGCCACCGGAGAAGGTCTTAGCAATCAGCCCCAGCATTTT.

The chain combines TRBV5-1 with TRBJ2-1; a weak D match, TRBD2 (7 bases). V shed 4 bases and J shed 9 bases, with 17 bases lying between them. CDR3 length equals 14 residues. CDR1 SGHRS and CDR2 YFSETQ come from the germline V gene. In nucleotides, the CDR3 is TGCGCCAGCAGCCCGCGGGGGCCGGAGGGTGAGCAGTTCTTC. As protein: CASSPRGPEGEQFF.

This clonotype has more than one count but fewer than ten. The V gene is TRBV12-3 or TRBV12-4, the J gene TRBJ2-1; D not certain. This CDR3 comprises 11 residues. The V end lost 8 bases, the J end lost 9 bases, and 11 bases lay between the germline ends. CDR3 sequence: CASRTTSEQFF. Here the CDR3 DNA reads TGTGCCAGCCGGACGACGAGTGAGCAGTTCTTC.

This chain joins TRBV12-3 or TRBV12-4 and TRBJ2-3, with D perhaps TRBD2 (6 bases). This CDR3 is built from 17 residues. The V gene lost 5 bases and the J gene lost 11 bases, with 29 bases spanning the gap. CDR3 DNA: TGTGCCAGCAGTCCCCGGGGAGGTGGGGCGAGAACAGATGTGCAGTATTTT. Encoded protein: CASSPRGGGARTDVQYF.

The chain combines TRBV4-2 with TRBJ1-4, with a possible D match to TRBD1 (5 bases). From germline, CDR1 is LGHNA and CDR2 YNFKEQ. With 4 bases removed from V and 5 bases from J, the gap between germline ends came to 14 bases. The length of the CDR3 is 15 residues. CDR3 nucleotides: TGTGCCAGCAGCCTGTTTGGGGGGAAGAATGAAAAACTGTTTTTT. It yields the protein CASSLFGGKNEKLFF.

This clonotype was counted a single time. In DNA form, the CDR3 reads TGCGCCAGCAGCTTTTTAAGCGGGCAACGCACAGATACGCAGTATTTT. It is translated as CASSFLSGQRTDTQYF. This chain links TRBV5-1 with TRBJ2-3; perhaps TRBD2 as D (6 bases). Germline assignment: CDR1 SGHRS and CDR2 YFSETQ. Trimming took off 2 bases at V and 1 base at J, with 14 bases between the two ends. The CDR3 is 16 residues long.

This rearrangement joins TRBV7-8 to TRBJ1-2, with D perhaps TRBD1 (5 bases). V lost 1 base and J lost 5, with 11 bases in between. Germline CDR1 reads SGHVS; CDR2 reads FQNEAQ. The CDR3 has 14 amino acids. CDR3: CASSLVGRAYGYTF. CDR3 in DNA: TGTGCCAGCAGCTTAGTAGGCAGGGCTTATGGCTACACCTTC.

This clonotype has a handful of counts. The chain has TRBV5-5 and TRBJ2-2, with 8 bases lining up with TRBD1. J was trimmed by 6 bases and V by 1 base; bases with no gene match: 8. CDR3 length: 16 amino acids. CDR1 and CDR2 from the germline V gene are SGHKS and YYEKEE (reference sequence). CDR3 region: CASSLWSGGAAGELFF. In DNA, the CDR3 is TGTGCCAGCAGCTTGTGGTCAGGGGGCGCAGCCGGGGAGCTGTTTTTT.

This clonotype was seen only a few times. The rearrangement uses TRBV4-3 and TRBJ1-2, with D unresolved. This CDR3 contains 17 residues. Trimming took 3 bases from V and 0 from J, leaving 17 bases between them. Per the germline V gene, CDR1 is LGHNA and CDR2 is YSLEER. CDR3 loop: CASSQRLDPLPNYGYTF. The CDR3 DNA reads as TGCGCCAGCAGCCAGAGACTGGACCCTCTCCCTAACTATGGCTACACCTTC.

The chain uses TRBV7-9 and TRBJ1-3; a weak D match, TRBD1 (5 bases). In germline, CDR1 is SEHNR, CDR2 FQNEAQ (reference sequence). Trimming cost V 2 bases and J 0 bases, with 14 bases left between them. The CDR3 spans 17 residues. The CDR3 DNA reads as TGTGCCAGCAGCTTAATTACGGGGGACGACTCTGGAAACACCATATATTTT. Its translation is CASSLITGDDSGNTIYF.

Only a few counts were recorded for this clonotype. The rearrangement uses TRBV13 and TRBJ1-2; 7 bases align to TRBD1. The ends lost 4 bases at V and 8 bases at J; junction bases unmatched: 16. Per germline, CDR1 PRHDT and CDR2 FYEKMQ (reference sequence). The CDR3 totals 16 residues. The CDR3 loop is CASSSRTRGPPGGYTF. The CDR3 DNA follows: TGTGCCAGCAGCTCACGAACGAGGGGGCCCCCGGGAGGCTACACCTTC.

This chain joins TRBV4-2 and TRBJ2-7, with D perhaps being TRBD1 or TRBD2 (6 bases each). The CDR3 consists of 16 residues. V was clipped by 1 base and J by 5 bases, with 18 bases between them. Per the germline V gene, CDR1 is LGHNA and CDR2 is YNFKEQ. The CDR3 protein is CASSQVLGRRGDEQYF. The CDR3 DNA sequence: TGTGCCAGCAGCCAAGTCCTCGGACGAAGGGGGGACGAGCAGTACTTC.

J is TRBJ1-2 and V is TRBV20-1, with D unresolved. The CDR3 spans 11 residues. Germline V gives CDR1 DFQATT, CDR2 SNEGSKA (reference sequence). The CDR3 coding sequence is TGCAGCCCGGACGGGAGCTATGGCTACACCTTC. It codes for CSPDGSYGYTF.

The V gene is TRBV7-2, the J gene TRBJ2-1; 8 positions match TRBD1. Germline-derived CDR1 and CDR2 are SGHTA and FQGNSA. This CDR3 contains 15 residues. With 5 bases clipped from V and 5 bases from J, the junction kept 8 bases outside the gene matches. Here the CDR3 reads CASSRDRGSHNEQFF. DNA of the CDR3: TGTGCCAGCAGCCGAGACAGGGGTTCGCACAATGAGCAGTTCTTC.

The chain joins TRBV7-2 to TRBJ2-5; D is tentatively TRBD1 or TRBD2 (5 bases each). V lost 0 bases and J 3 bases, leaving 8 bases between the germline ends. Germline values: CDR1 SGHTA, CDR2 FQGNSA. The CDR3 contains 14 residues. The DNA of the CDR3 is TGTGCCAGCAGCTTAGCTGGGACCAAAGAGACCCAGTACTTC. It translates to CASSLAGTKETQYF.

The chain has TRBV12-3 or TRBV12-4 and TRBJ2-5; 7 bases agree with TRBD2. CDR3 length: 15 amino acids. J lost 9 bases, V lost 3 bases, and 13 bases had no gene match. CDR3 amino acids: CASSFFGGSSGAQYF. DNA of the CDR3: TGTGCCAGCAGTTTTTTCGGGGGGAGCTCCGGGGCCCAGTACTTC.

This chain connects TRBV9 to TRBJ2-2, with 8 bases lining up with TRBD2. Losses at the gene ends were 4 bases for V and 3 bases for J; bases not matched to a gene: 8. Germline V gene lookup returns CDR1 SGDLS and CDR2 YYNGEE. CDR3 length equals 16 residues. The CDR3 reads CASSPTRGGYTGELFF. The DNA of the CDR3 is TGTGCCAGCAGCCCAACCCGGGGGGGCTACACCGGGGAGCTGTTTTTT.

The chain carries TRBV20-1 and TRBJ2-5; tentative D call: TRBD2 (5 bases). Looked up from germline, CDR1 is DFQATT and CDR2 is SNEGSKA (reference sequence). CDR3 length: 13 residues. V lost 3 bases, J lost 1 base, and 9 bases lay in between. The CDR3 DNA reads as TGCAGTGCTAGTTCGACTACCCAAGAGACCCAGTACTTC. This gives the protein CSASSTTQETQYF.

This clonotype was recorded a few times. The V call is TRBV9, the J call TRBJ2-3; D uncertain. Per germline, CDR1 SGDLS and CDR2 YYNGEE. Trimming left V 0 bases short and J 0 bases short, with 5 bases between. The CDR3 totals 14 residues. CDR3 coding DNA: TGTGCCAGCAGCGTAGGGGCTAGCACAGATACGCAGTATTTT. This gives the protein CASSVGASTDTQYF.

This clonotype was seen many times. The genes are TRBV18 and TRBJ1-1; D is unclear. V was shortened by 0 bases and J by 4 bases, with 6 bases between the two germline ends. Germline V gene data show CDR1 as KGHSH and CDR2 as LQKENI. The CDR3 spans 13 residues. CDR3 protein: CASSPPMGTEAFF. The CDR3 DNA reads as TGTGCCAGCTCACCACCAATGGGCACTGAAGCTTTCTTT. Together with reference TRBV18 and TRBJ1-1, the CDR3 gives the full variable domain: NAGVMQNPRHLVRRRGQEARLRCSPMKGHSHVYWYRQLPEEGLKFMVYLQKENIIDESGMPKERFSAEFPKEGPSILRIQQVVRGDSAAYFCASSPPMGTEAFFGQGTRLTVV.

The rearrangement uses TRBV12-3 or TRBV12-4 and TRBJ2-2; D gene unclear. CDR3 length: 13 residues. V lost 2 bases, J lost 6 bases, and 7 bases lay in between. CDR3 nucleotide sequence: TGTGCCAGCAGTTTAAATGAAGCCGGGGAGCTGTTTTTT. Amino acid sequence: CASSLNEAGELFF.

This clonotype was observed once. V usage is TRBV6-6 and J usage is TRBJ2-7; D unclear. CDR3 length: 13 amino acids. The V end was cut by 2 bases, the J end by 5 bases, with 10 bases between. Germline V CDR1 and CDR2: MNHNY, SVGAGI (reference sequence). DNA for the CDR3: TGTGCCAGCAGTTACGGGCCCGCTCACGAGCAGTACTTC. Residues: CASSYGPAHEQYF.

This rearrangement joins TRBV4-1 to TRBJ2-3, with 9 bases aligning to TRBD2. V gave up 2 bases and J gave up 2 bases; unmatched junction bases: 5. The CDR3 covers 16 residues. The V gene's germline CDR1 is MGHRA and CDR2 YSYEKL. Here the CDR3 DNA reads TGCGCCAGCAGCCAAAATAGCGGGGGATACACAGATACGCAGTATTTT. Amino acid sequence: CASSQNSGGYTDTQYF.

In its sample, this clonotype was seen a few times. The chain recombines TRBV21-1 with TRBJ2-5. The end of the DNA is better explained by TRBJ2-7, so the J call may be wrong. TRBV21-1 is a pseudogene. The CDR3 covers 18 residues. The chain's CDR3 is CASSKIVHHPESSYEQYF. The DNA for the CDR3 is TGTGCCAGCAGCAAAATAGTGCATCATCCGGAGAGCTCCTACGAGCAGTACTTC.